This T cell receptor beta chain is drawn from a study of cytomegalovirus exposure and HLA in healthy donors. Study conclusions and caveats: Later analysis revealed greater clonal expansion in HLA-associated TCR beta chains than in equally common others.

PCR involved 60 Vbeta and 13 Jbeta primers. Original analysis: Later reanalysis found around 84 million unique TCR beta chains, 10 million to 14 million of them shared. Assay: immunoSEQ multiplex PCR; the TCRdb copy retains only in-frame clones and omits some. Clonal size and the V and J genes are those of that table, whereas D and trimming came from the DNA. The sample lists some 91,000 clones, roughly 86% occurring once. Comments on this clone: Its antigen is not known.

Germline loops: CDR1 MNHNS, CDR2 SASEGT. The V and J ends lost 6 bases and 0 bases respectively, with 14 bases between them. The CDR3 has 15 residues. The chain carries TRBV6-1 and TRBJ2-5; D is perhaps TRBD1 (6 bases). The source is a man aged 30-40 years in good health and CMV-seropositive. The source material was PBMCs. In DNA, the CDR3 is TGTGCCAGCAGCAGACAGGCCTTTCACCAAGAGACCCAGTACTTC. It yields the protein CASSRQAFHQETQYF.